These 16 T cell receptor beta chains were sequenced from one sample in a study of T cells in Graves' hyperthyroidism and ophthalmopathy. Researchers amplified the TCR beta CDR3 regions from RNA transcripts. First-round RT-PCR targeting the TCR CDR3 was performed with the HTBI primer set. One entry per CDR3 protein results from TCRdb running MiXCR on the multiplex PCR reads. The sample has 300,000 to 500,000 distinct CDR3 sequences; over 13% are singletons. Source material: blood. These receptors were collected from a man aged 50-60 years with Graves' ophthalmopathy.

This clonotype was observed many times. The J gene is TRBJ2-1, the V gene TRBV7-9, with 10 positions matching TRBD2. V lost 5 bases, J lost 4 bases, and 5 bases stayed unmatched. Germline V gene data show CDR1 as SEHNR and CDR2 as FQNEAQ (reference sequence). This CDR3 comprises 15 residues. CDR3 nucleotide sequence: TGTGCCAGCAGCCCCGGACTAGCGGTTTACAATGAGCAGTTCTTC. As protein: CASSPGLAVYNEQFF.

This clonotype came up many times. The chain combines TRBV12-5 with TRBJ2-7, with D tentatively TRBD1 or TRBD2 (5 bases each). The CDR3 has 17 amino acids. V was pared by 3 bases and J by 3 bases, with 21 bases between. Germline assignment: CDR1 LGHNT and CDR2 FRNRAP. The CDR3 DNA follows: TGTGCTAGTGGTTTCCCTCCTTTCAGGGAGAGGGACTACGAGCAGTACTTC. It translates to CASGFPPFRERDYEQYF.

The table lists this clonotype with many counts. The genes are TRBV24-1 and TRBJ2-5; D possibly corresponds to TRBD1 (5 bases). V gave up 4 bases and J gave up 2 bases, with 10 bases separating them. The CDR3 consists of 14 residues. Looked up from germline, CDR1 is KGHDR and CDR2 is SFDVKD. For the CDR3, the DNA is TGTGCCACCAGTGACAACAGGTTACAAGAGACCCAGTACTTC. Translated, it gives CATSDNRLQETQYF.

About this clonotype itself: A much bigger clone sits one base away, suggesting this may be a read error. This chain links TRBV29-1 with TRBJ2-3; no firm D call. The length of the CDR3 is 13 residues. In germline, CDR1 is SQVTM, CDR2 ANQGSEA. Trimming pared 7 bases from V and 0 bases from J, leaving 11 bases between. The CDR3 loop reads CSATGPSTDTQYF. The CDR3 coding sequence is TGCAGCGCCACCGGGCCTAGCACAGATACGCAGTATTTT.

This sequence joins TRBV29-1 and TRBJ2-1; no definite D call. The CDR3 is 15 residues long. Germline V gives CDR1 SQVTM, CDR2 ANQGSEA. V lost 7 bases and J lost 3, with 19 bases in between. The CDR3 here is CSGQDFPGYYNEQFF. The DNA of the CDR3 is TGCAGCGGCCAAGACTTTCCCGGATACTACAATGAGCAGTTCTTC.

Of note for this clonotype: A much more abundant neighbour one base away suggests this may be a read error. V is TRBV12-5 and J is TRBJ2-1; 8 bases line up with TRBD1. Trimming removed 5 bases from V and 10 bases from J; junction bases left unmatched: 7. Germline loops: CDR1 LGHNT, CDR2 FRNRAP. The CDR3 totals 13 residues. This CDR3 reads CASGPGGGREQFF. As DNA, the CDR3 is TGTGCTAGTGGTCCAGGGGGCGGTAGAGAGCAGTTCTTC.

This clonotype was observed many times. This chain connects TRBV20-1 to TRBJ2-2, with TRBD2 matching 12 bases. Trimming cost V 2 bases and J 5 bases; bases outside gene matches: 12. Germline V gene data show CDR1 as DFQATT and CDR2 as SNEGSKA (reference sequence). The CDR3 has 18 residues. CDR3 nucleotides: TGCAGTGCTAGAAGTGTATCTAGCGGGAGGGATGGGACCGGGGAGCTGTTTTTT. Translated, it gives CSARSVSSGRDGTGELFF.

This clonotype has a count of ten or more. The rearrangement joins TRBV3-1 to TRBJ2-3, with a weak D call TRBD2 (6 bases). V dropped 9 bases and J dropped 2 bases, with 15 bases sitting between them. The CDR3 covers 14 residues. CDR1 LGHDT and CDR2 YNNKEL come from the germline V gene (reference sequence). The DNA of the CDR3 is TGTGCCAGTGAGGGGCTAGCGAACACAGATACGCAGTATTTT. Protein sequence: CASEGLANTDTQYF.

The rearrangement links TRBV24-1 to TRBJ2-1; D possibly corresponds to TRBD2 (6 bases). The DNA end is a closer match to TRBJ2-7, so the J assignment may be wrong. Germline values: CDR1 KGHDR, CDR2 SFDVKD. The CDR3 totals 17 residues. The CDR3 DNA sequence: TGTGCCACCAGTGACACCCGCGACGGGAGCTCCTACAATGAGCAGTACTTC. Translating gives CATSDTRDGSSYNEQYF.

This clonotype has a handful of counts. The V gene is TRBV5-1, the J gene TRBJ2-7; 8 positions match TRBD2. V was pared by 2 bases and J by 3 bases, with 4 bases of the junction left unmatched. In germline, CDR1 is SGHRS, CDR2 YFSETQ. CDR3 length equals 14 residues. CDR3: CASSLAGVVYEQYF. The CDR3 DNA reads TGCGCCAGCAGCTTAGCGGGAGTGGTCTACGAGCAGTACTTC.

This clonotype was seen more than once but under ten times. The chain uses TRBV2 and TRBJ2-4; D perhaps matches TRBD2 (6 bases). The V and J ends lost 4 bases and 6 bases respectively, with 13 bases between them. There are 14 residues in the CDR3. Germline V gene lookup returns CDR1 SNHLY and CDR2 FYNNEI. CDR3 residues: CASSGTGVRNIQYF. The CDR3 region has the DNA TGTGCCAGCAGTGGTACGGGAGTACGAAACATTCAGTACTTC.

This clonotype was picked up one time. The CDR3 sequence: CASSHPGQVADTQYF. The CDR3 nucleotides read TGTGCCAGTAGCCACCCGGGACAGGTGGCAGATACGCAGTATTTT. This rearrangement joins TRBV19 to TRBJ2-3, with 8 bases identical to TRBD1. Germline CDR1 is LNHDA and CDR2 is SQIVND (reference sequence). The CDR3 is 15 residues long. J was trimmed by 4 bases and V by 6 bases; bases with no gene match: 9.

The table lists this clonotype with a few counts. The J gene is TRBJ2-2, the V gene TRBV9; D may match TRBD1 or TRBD2 (5 bases each). CDR1 is SGDLS and CDR2 is YYNGEE in the germline V gene. Trimming cost V 3 bases and J 4 bases, with 13 bases left between them. The CDR3 runs to 15 residues. The CDR3 DNA sequence: TGTGCCAGCAGCGAAGGGGACCGACCCACCGGGGAGCTGTTTTTT. Protein: CASSEGDRPTGELFF.

This clonotype was seen many times. The rearrangement links TRBV28 to TRBJ2-7, with 10 positions matching TRBD2. Unmatched junction bases numbered 1, after V lost 2 bases and J lost 6 bases. The CDR3 totals 13 residues. The V gene's germline CDR1 is MDHEN and CDR2 SYDVKM. DNA for the CDR3: TGTGCCAGCAGTTTAATAGCGGGAGGCGAGCAGTACTTC. This encodes CASSLIAGGEQYF.

This clonotype was counted at least ten times. The V and J genes are TRBV30 and TRBJ2-7; a possible D gene is TRBD1 (5 bases). V was trimmed by 2 bases and J by 2 bases, leaving 13 bases between them. The CDR3 sequence is 14 residues long. Germline V gene data show CDR1 as GTSNPN and CDR2 as SVGIG (reference sequence). DNA of the CDR3: TGTGCCTGGAGTTTGGCAGGGCGACCCTACGAGCAGTACTTC. Protein: CAWSLAGRPYEQYF.

In this sample, this clonotype turned up a few times. V is TRBV24-1 and J is TRBJ2-3; 7 bases line up with TRBD1. The V gene's germline CDR1 is KGHDR and CDR2 SFDVKD. The CDR3 length is 15 residues. Trimming removed 4 bases from V and 1 base from J; junction bases left unmatched: 4. In DNA, the CDR3 is TGTGCCACCAGTGACCTCGGACAGGGCACAGATACGCAGTATTTT. It is translated as CATSDLGQGTDTQYF.